Listed here are 16 T cell receptor beta chains from one sample, sequenced in a study of blood T cell repertoires in COVID-19 (TCRdb year 2020). Library preparation was by the immunoSEQ multiplex PCR assay. TCRdb carries this immuneACCESS record with in-frame sequences only. Its versions omit some clonotypes, under half of them owing to an unresolved V gene in the studies checked, with the rest unexplained. In all, the sample holds 280,000 or so clones, and roughly 85% of those were seen once. Of the sample, about 14% falls within the top ten clones. The sample taken for sequencing was peripheral blood. The source is a human donor in a cohort sampled during active COVID-19.

A single count supports this clone. The gene calls are TRBV6-2 or TRBV6-3 and TRBJ2-1, with 10 bases lining up with TRBD2. CDR1 is MNHEY, CDR2 SVGEGT, per germline. J gave up 9 bases and V 4 bases, and 12 bases lay outside the gene matches. CDR3 size: 16 residues. The CDR3 nucleotides are TGTGCCAGCAGTTCCCCTAGCGGGAGACGGTCGAGTGAGCAGTTCTTC. It encodes CASSSPSGRRSSEQFF.

The sample holds one count of this clone. This rearrangement joins TRBV19 to TRBJ2-6; D may be TRBD2 (5 bases). V was pared by 5 bases and J by 2 bases, with 16 bases between. The length of the CDR3 is 17 residues. CDR1 and CDR2 from the germline V gene are LNHDA and SQIVND (reference sequence). The CDR3 protein is CASSSRFSEAGANVLTF. CDR3 bases: TGTGCCAGTAGTTCCCGATTTAGCGAGGCTGGGGCCAACGTCCTGACTTTC.

The V call is TRBV4-3, the J call TRBJ2-1; D is undetermined. V was cut by 1 base and J by 7 bases, with 11 bases left in between. The CDR3 has 14 residues. Looked up from germline, CDR1 is LGHNA and CDR2 is YSLEER. The CDR3 loop reads CASSQVYFRNEQFF. CDR3 bases: TGCGCCAGCAGCCAAGTTTATTTTCGGAATGAGCAGTTCTTC.

The CDR3 spells CASSDEGGTRAFF. CDR3 bases: TGCGCCAGCAGTGATGAAGGGGGCACTCGGGCTTTCTTT. The chain carries TRBV10-1 and TRBJ1-1, with 7 bases aligning to TRBD1. V dropped 3 bases and J dropped 11; count of bases not matched to a gene: 9. CDR3 size: 13 residues. Germline assignment: CDR1 WNHNN and CDR2 SYGVQD (reference sequence).

This clone has just one count. The chain joins TRBV5-4 to TRBJ1-2; D may be TRBD1 (5 bases). The ends were cut back, 3 bases at V and 8 bases at J, with 20 bases in the middle. This CDR3 is 15 amino acids long. CDR1 and CDR2 from the germline V gene are SGHNT and YYREEE (reference sequence). DNA of the CDR3: TGTGCCAGCAGCTGGGGACTAAAAAGTATGGAGGGCTACACCTTC. This encodes CASSWGLKSMEGYTF.

The chain combines TRBV5-6 with TRBJ2-1; D gene uncertain. The CDR3 sequence is 14 residues long. Trimming cost V 0 bases and J 5 bases, with 9 bases left between them. CDR1 and CDR2 from the germline V gene are SGHDT and YYEEEE. The CDR3 is CASSLAGGNNEQFF. The CDR3 DNA follows: TGTGCCAGCAGCTTGGCCGGCGGAAACAATGAGCAGTTCTTC.

This sequence joins TRBV5-1 and TRBJ2-1; 7 bases are a match to TRBD2. Germline CDR1 and CDR2: SGHRS and YFSETQ. The V segment lost 7 bases and the J segment 8 bases; nucleotides outside the gene matches: 3. This CDR3 is 11 amino acids long. The CDR3 nucleotides are TGCGCCAGCCGGGGGGAAGATGAGCAGTTCTTC. It yields the protein CASRGEDEQFF.

The gene calls are TRBV27 and TRBJ1-5; no definite D call. Looked up from germline, CDR1 is MNHEY and CDR2 is SMNVEV (reference sequence). V was pared by 0 bases and J by 3 bases, with 9 bases between. The length of the CDR3 is 15 residues. In DNA, the CDR3 is TGTGCCAGCAGTTTATCTGGCCAGAACAATCAGCCCCAGCATTTT. Its translation: CASSLSGQNNQPQHF.

The chain recombines TRBV18 with TRBJ1-5, with a weak D call TRBD1 (5 bases). With 5 bases removed from V and 9 bases from J, the gap between germline ends came to 14 bases. The CDR3 runs 13 residues. Per the germline V gene, CDR1 is KGHSH and CDR2 is LQKENI. CDR3 DNA: TGTGCCAGCTCAAACCGGGAGGGGCTGCCCCAGCATTTT. Translated, it gives CASSNREGLPQHF.

V gene TRBV11-2 combines with J gene TRBJ2-1; TRBD1 is a possible D gene (6 bases). The CDR3 totals 16 residues. V was shortened by 6 bases and J by 4 bases, with 19 bases between the two germline ends. Looked up from germline, CDR1 is SGHAT and CDR2 is FQNNGV. CDR3 sequence: CASRPMGAGKYNEQFF. The CDR3 bases are TGTGCCAGCAGGCCTATGGGGGCCGGAAAATACAATGAGCAGTTCTTC.

This sequence joins TRBV4-3 and TRBJ1-2; D remains ambiguous. The CDR3 has 14 residues. V was cut by 0 bases and J by 4 bases, with 9 bases left in between. Per the germline V gene, CDR1 is LGHNA and CDR2 is YSLEER. Here the CDR3 reads CASSQDVAVYGYTF. DNA for the CDR3: TGCGCCAGCAGCCAAGACGTGGCAGTCTATGGCTACACCTTC.

The V and J genes are TRBV5-5 and TRBJ2-1, with 8 bases that match TRBD1. V shed 5 bases, J shed 4 bases, and the junction held 8 bases outside the gene matches. The CDR3 sequence is 15 residues long. CDR1 and CDR2 (germline): SGHKS, YYEKEE (reference sequence). The CDR3 here is CASSFEGQVYNEQFF. CDR3 in DNA: TGTGCCAGCAGTTTTGAGGGACAGGTATACAATGAGCAGTTCTTC.

The chain couples TRBV7-2 to TRBJ1-2; unclear D gene. V was trimmed by 10 bases and J by 6 bases, leaving 18 bases between them. The CDR3 totals 13 residues. In germline, CDR1 is SGHTA, CDR2 FQGNSA. CDR3 amino acids: CAILDPGSNGYTF. In DNA form, the CDR3 reads TGTGCCATCCTGGATCCCGGGTCCAATGGCTACACCTTC.

The chain carries TRBV7-9 and TRBJ2-3; D uncertain. V was clipped by 4 bases and J by 0 bases, with 20 bases between them. Germline CDR1 is SEHNR and CDR2 is FQNEAQ (reference sequence). The CDR3 has 18 amino acids. The CDR3 sequence: CASSYVPVTIFSTDTQYF. The DNA of the CDR3 is TGTGCCAGCAGCTACGTTCCCGTCACAATCTTTAGCACAGATACGCAGTATTTT.

V gene TRBV30 combines with J gene TRBJ1-2; TRBD1 is a possible D gene (6 bases). CDR1 GTSNPN and CDR2 SVGIG come from the germline V gene (reference sequence). Trimming shortened V by 1 base and J by 7 bases, and 16 bases separated the two germline ends. The CDR3 extends over 14 amino acids. This CDR3 reads CAWSAGGGMFGYTF. In nucleotides, the CDR3 is TGTGCCTGGAGTGCCGGGGGGGGCATGTTTGGCTACACCTTC.

This clone was found once. This rearrangement joins TRBV24-1 to TRBJ2-1; 14 positions match TRBD2. Germline values: CDR1 KGHDR, CDR2 SFDVKD. The CDR3 spans 16 residues. V lost 5 bases and J lost 5; bases outside the gene matches: 4. The CDR3, as DNA: TGTGCCACCAGTGCTGGGGGACTAGCGGGGGACAATGAGCAGTTCTTC. Translating it yields CATSAGGLAGDNEQFF.